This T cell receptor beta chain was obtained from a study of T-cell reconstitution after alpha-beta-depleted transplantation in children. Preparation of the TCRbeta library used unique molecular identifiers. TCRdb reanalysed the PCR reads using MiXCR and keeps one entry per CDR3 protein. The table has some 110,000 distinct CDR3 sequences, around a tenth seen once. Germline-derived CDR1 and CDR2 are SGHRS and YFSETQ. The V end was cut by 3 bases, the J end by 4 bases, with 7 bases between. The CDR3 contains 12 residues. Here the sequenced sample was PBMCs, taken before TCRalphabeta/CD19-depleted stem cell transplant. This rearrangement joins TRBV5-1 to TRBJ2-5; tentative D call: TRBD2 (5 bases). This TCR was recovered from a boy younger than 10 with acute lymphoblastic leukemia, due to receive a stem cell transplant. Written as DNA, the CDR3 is TGCGCCAGCAGCTCGAGGGCAGAGACCCAGTACTTC. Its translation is CASSSRAETQYF.